These 11 T cell receptor beta chains were sequenced from one sample in a study of blood T cell repertoires in COVID-19. This table comes from immunoSEQ multiplex PCR, and its TCRdb copy is limited to in-frame clones, with some not included. The sample lists roughly 60,000 clones; about 88% were seen once. The sequencing input was peripheral blood. These receptors were taken from a man between 65 and 80 years old with acute or convalescent COVID-19.

In its sample, this clone was seen once. The chain uses TRBV5-1 and TRBJ2-2; TRBD2 agrees at 14 bases. Germline values: CDR1 SGHRS, CDR2 YFSETQ. The CDR3 has 21 amino acids. With 0 bases clipped from V and 5 bases from J, the junction kept 15 bases outside the gene matches. The chain's CDR3 is CASSLASEAGTSGRGTGELFF. The CDR3 DNA follows: TGCGCCAGCAGCTTGGCCAGCGAGGCCGGGACTAGCGGGAGAGGGACCGGGGAGCTGTTTTTT.

The chain recombines TRBV4-1 with TRBJ1-1; 7 bases map to TRBD1. With V trimmed by 1 base and J by 2 bases, 4 bases remained unmatched. CDR3 length equals 15 residues. Germline V gene sequence: CDR1 MGHRA, CDR2 YSYEKL. This CDR3 is CASSQADRANTEAFF. In DNA form, the CDR3 reads TGCGCCAGCAGCCAAGCCGACAGGGCTAACACTGAAGCTTTCTTT.

The genes are TRBV29-1 and TRBJ1-5, with D hard to call. Germline V gene lookup returns CDR1 SQVTM and CDR2 ANQGSEA. CDR3 length: 14 amino acids. V lost 4 bases and J lost 0, with 10 bases in between. CDR3: CSVGGGASNQPQHF. The CDR3 DNA is TGCAGCGTTGGAGGAGGAGCTAGCAATCAGCCCCAGCATTTT. The full variable domain, its missing parts supplied by reference TRBV29-1 and TRBJ1-5, is SAVISQKPSRDICQRGTSLTIQCQVDSQVTMMFWYRQQPGQSLTLIATANQGSEATYESGFVIDKFPISRPNLTFSTLTVSNMSPEDSSIYLCSVGGGASNQPQHFGDGTRLSIL.

The gene calls are TRBV7-9 and TRBJ1-5, with a tentative D call TRBD1 (5 bases). Germline CDR1 is SEHNR and CDR2 is FQNEAQ (reference sequence). The germline V and J ends were trimmed by 1 base and 6 bases, with 10 bases remaining between them. The CDR3 spans 14 residues. In nucleotides, the CDR3 is TGTGCCAGCAGCTTAGGGGGAGGGGCTCAGCCCCAGCATTTT. This sequence encodes CASSLGGGAQPQHF.

The gene calls are TRBV7-6 and TRBJ1-6; a weak D match, TRBD1 (6 bases). V gave up 4 bases and J gave up 7 bases, with 14 bases separating them. In germline, CDR1 is SGHVS, CDR2 FNYEAQ. This CDR3 region has 15 residues. CDR3 protein: CASSSQTGRNSPLHF. In nucleotides, the CDR3 is TGTGCCAGCAGCTCTCAGACAGGTAGAAATTCACCCCTCCACTTT.

V gene TRBV20-1 combines with J gene TRBJ2-3; 8 bases fit TRBD2. The CDR3 has 11 residues. With V trimmed by 6 bases and J by 5 bases, 1 base remained unmatched. Germline assignment: CDR1 DFQATT and CDR2 SNEGSKA (reference sequence). The CDR3 loop is CSAGRGDTQYF. The CDR3 DNA reads TGCAGTGCCGGGAGGGGAGATACGCAGTATTTT.

This clone has just a few counts. V and J are TRBV7-9 and TRBJ1-6; no clear D gene. Germline V gene lookup returns CDR1 SEHNR and CDR2 FQNEAQ (reference sequence). Trimming took off 0 bases at V and 10 bases at J, with 7 bases between the two ends. The CDR3 contains 13 residues. The CDR3 loop is CASSLARRSPLHF. The CDR3 DNA reads as TGTGCCAGCAGCTTAGCCCGCCGGTCACCCCTCCACTTT.

The V gene is TRBV10-3, the J gene TRBJ2-2, with TRBD1 matching over 9 bases. In germline, CDR1 is ENHRY, CDR2 SYGVKD. This CDR3 is 14 amino acids long. The V segment lost 10 bases and the J segment 3 bases; nucleotides outside the gene matches: 6. CDR3 protein: CASARDRDTGELFF. CDR3 sequence (DNA): TGTGCCAGCGCTCGGGACAGGGACACCGGGGAGCTGTTTTTT.

The chain combines TRBV30 with TRBJ1-3; D is unresolved. The CDR3 covers 14 residues. Trimming left V 5 bases short and J 0 bases short, with 11 bases between. CDR1 is GTSNPN and CDR2 is SVGIG in the germline V gene (reference sequence). The chain's CDR3 is CAWGSDFSGNTIYF. The CDR3 DNA sequence: TGTGCCTGGGGGTCCGACTTCTCTGGAAACACCATATATTTT.

The chain recombines TRBV7-2 with TRBJ2-3; weak D call: TRBD2 (6 bases). Trimming took 1 base from V and 9 from J, leaving 17 bases between them. Germline-derived CDR1 and CDR2 are SGHTA and FQGNSA. The length of the CDR3 is 15 residues. CDR3: CASSLEVGGAGTQYF. The DNA of the CDR3 is TGTGCCAGCAGCTTAGAAGTCGGGGGTGCCGGCACGCAGTATTTT.

The chain uses TRBV6-4 and TRBJ2-2; TRBD2 aligns across 12 bases. The ends lost 4 bases at V and 6 bases at J; junction bases unmatched: 3. Germline-derived CDR1 and CDR2 are MRHNA and SNTAGT. The CDR3 length is 15 residues. The CDR3 sequence is CASSGTSGIAGELFF. As DNA, the CDR3 is TGTGCCAGCAGTGGGACTAGCGGGATTGCCGGGGAGCTGTTTTTT.